One and the same sample provided the 25 T cell receptor beta chains below, sequenced in a study of OX40 agonist ivuxolimab in advanced cancers. Clones were sequenced by immunoSEQ multiplex PCR, and TCRdb holds only the in-frame ones, with some missing. The sample includes some 63,000 clones, 87% seen only once; the top ten take 5% to 5.5%. Here the sequenced sample was CD4+ or CD8+ T cells sorted from blood, taken in a trial of the OX40 agonist ivuxolimab. Every receptor here comes from an adult with an advanced solid tumor such as melanoma, head and neck, liver or kidney cancer.

The count of this clone is one. J is TRBJ1-4 and V is TRBV5-4; the D gene is possibly TRBD1 (6 bases). The CDR3 consists of 15 residues. Germline V lookup: CDR1 SGHNT, CDR2 YYREEE (reference sequence). Trimming took off 3 bases at V and 4 bases at J, with 13 bases between the two ends. The CDR3 coding sequence is TGTGCCAGCAGCTCCCGGGACACCAATAATGAAAAACTGTTTTTT. It yields the protein CASSSRDTNNEKLFF.

This chain uses TRBV7-9 with TRBJ1-6; tentatively, D is TRBD1 (6 bases). Trimming removed 5 bases from V and 7 bases from J, with 15 bases in between. CDR1 SEHNR and CDR2 FQNEAQ come from the germline V gene (reference sequence). This CDR3 has 15 amino acids. CDR3 sequence (DNA): TGTGCCAGCAGCCCAGGGGTGGGGGGGAATTCACCCCTCCACTTT. Translation gives CASSPGVGGNSPLHF.

A single count supports this clone. This chain joins TRBV10-3 and TRBJ1-2, with D unclear. CDR1 and CDR2 from the germline V gene are ENHRY and SYGVKD. Trimming took off 3 bases at V and 5 bases at J, with 10 bases between the two ends. This CDR3 is 13 amino acids long. CDR3 loop: CAISDRISYGYTF. The CDR3 DNA reads as TGTGCCATCAGTGATAGGATTTCATATGGCTACACCTTC.

In DNA form, the CDR3 reads TGCGCCAGCAGCAGAGGGACAGGTTTTCAAGAGACCCAGTACTTC. Translating gives CASSRGTGFQETQYF. The chain uses TRBV5-1 and TRBJ2-5; TRBD1 matches 8 bases. The V gene's germline CDR1 is SGHRS and CDR2 YFSETQ. This CDR3 spans 15 amino acids. V was pared by 4 bases and J by 2 bases, with 7 bases of the junction left unmatched.

This clone was found once. V and J are TRBV6-5 and TRBJ2-1; D not certain. Germline CDR1 and CDR2: MNHEY and SVGAGI. Between the trimmed V and J ends, which lost 0 bases and 3 bases, there was a span of 9 bases. The CDR3 has 15 residues. CDR3 sequence: CASSYSPAIYNEQFF. The CDR3 coding sequence is TGTGCCAGCAGTTACTCGCCAGCTATCTACAATGAGCAGTTCTTC.

The chain recombines TRBV9 with TRBJ2-7; D not resolved. In germline, CDR1 is SGDLS, CDR2 YYNGEE. The CDR3 contains 15 residues. V dropped 0 bases and J dropped 2 bases, with 12 bases sitting between them. CDR3 sequence reads: CASSVEENLPYEQYF. The CDR3 DNA sequence: TGTGCCAGCAGCGTAGAGGAGAACCTACCCTACGAGCAGTACTTC. The whole variable domain, filled in from reference TRBV9 and TRBJ2-7, reads DSGVTQTPKHLITATGQRVTLRCSPRSGDLSVYWYQQSLDQGLQFLIQYYNGEERAKGNILERFSAQQFPDLHSELNLSSLELGDSALYFCASSVEENLPYEQYFGPGTRLTVT.

The chain links TRBV14 to TRBJ2-1, with 7 positions matching TRBD2. The V and J ends lost 1 base and 16 bases, in that order; junction bases with no gene match: 7. The CDR3 extends over 12 amino acids. The V gene's germline CDR1 is SGHDN and CDR2 FVKESK. CDR3 nucleotide sequence: TGTGCCAGCAGCCAAGGAGGCGGGAGCTGTTTCTTC. Its protein is CASSQGGGSCFF.

The CDR3 bases are TGTGCCAGTACCTATTCACCGGGACAAAGGTTGAACACTGAAGCTTTCTTT. Translating gives CASTYSPGQRLNTEAFF. The chain carries TRBV19 and TRBJ1-1; the D gene is possibly TRBD1 (6 bases). Trimming cost V 7 bases and J 0 bases, with 21 bases left between them. The CDR3 has 17 amino acids. Germline V lookup: CDR1 LNHDA, CDR2 SQIVND (reference sequence).

The rearrangement links TRBV7-8 to TRBJ2-1; 9 bases are shared with TRBD2. The CDR3 sequence is 16 residues long. CDR1 is SGHVS, CDR2 FQNEAQ, per germline. V shed 4 bases and J 4 bases; nucleotides not matched to a gene: 8. The CDR3 reads CASSSSLAGPYNEQFF. The CDR3 coding sequence is TGTGCCAGCAGCTCCTCGCTAGCGGGACCTTACAATGAGCAGTTCTTC.

V gene TRBV5-6 combines with J gene TRBJ2-2; D not certain. CDR1 and CDR2 from the germline V gene are SGHDT and YYEEEE. The CDR3 covers 14 residues. The V and J ends lost 0 bases and 5 bases respectively, with 8 bases between them. The CDR3 DNA reads as TGTGCCAGCAGCTTGGTATCCGGGACCGGGGAGCTGTTTTTT. Translated, it gives CASSLVSGTGELFF. The variable domain in full, with the rest retrieved from reference TRBV5-6 and TRBJ2-2, is DAGVTQSPTHLIKTRGQQVTLRCSPKSGHDTVSWYQQALGQGPQFIFQYYEEEERQRGNFPDRFSGHQFPNYSSELNVNALLLGDSALYLCASSLVSGTGELFFGEGSRLTVL.

The rearrangement uses TRBV29-1 and TRBJ1-1; 7 bases are shared with TRBD1. Germline V CDR1 and CDR2: SQVTM, ANQGSEA. The CDR3 has 17 amino acids. V lost 3 bases, J lost 5 bases, and 18 bases stayed unmatched. In DNA form, the CDR3 reads TGCAGCGTTGATACTGCGGGACAGAGACTCCTGAGGACTGAAGCTTTCTTT. The encoded protein is CSVDTAGQRLLRTEAFF.

The gene calls are TRBV6-6 and TRBJ2-1; TRBD2 agrees at 7 bases. There are 13 residues in the CDR3. V lost 6 bases to trimming and J lost 6 bases; unmatched junction nucleotides: 5. Germline V gene lookup returns CDR1 MNHNY and CDR2 SVGAGI (reference sequence). The CDR3 DNA is TGTGCCAGCAGGAGACTAGCAGTCAATGAGCAGTTCTTC. Protein product: CASRRLAVNEQFF.

The chain couples TRBV6-1 to TRBJ2-2; D not resolved. Trimming shortened V by 9 bases and J by 7 bases, and 21 bases separated the two germline ends. Germline V gene lookup returns CDR1 MNHNS and CDR2 SASEGT. The CDR3 sequence is 15 residues long. The CDR3: CASKSSVTQSGELFF. Here the CDR3 DNA reads TGTGCCAGTAAAAGTTCGGTCACGCAGAGCGGGGAGCTGTTTTTT.

The chain has TRBV1 and TRBJ2-3; the table gives TRBD1 as D, unverified against the DNA. TRBV1 is assigned pseudogene status. This CDR3 comprises 14 residues. Here the CDR3 reads CTSSQNGTEDTQYF. The CDR3 DNA sequence: TGCACCAGCAGCCAAAACGGGACAGAAGATACGCAGTATTTT.

This clone came up once. J is TRBJ2-5 and V is TRBV7-9, with 12 bases matching TRBD2. The V gene's germline CDR1 is SEHNR and CDR2 FQNEAQ (reference sequence). V gave up 4 bases and J gave up 13 bases; unmatched junction bases: 7. This CDR3 spans 13 amino acids. The CDR3 coding sequence is TGTGCCAGCAGCTCGCTAGCGGGAGGGTCCCCGTACTTC. Protein sequence: CASSSLAGGSPYF.

This chain uses TRBV30 with TRBJ1-5; 8 bases are a match to TRBD1. The CDR3 spans 14 residues. Trimming removed 2 bases from V and 7 bases from J; junction bases left unmatched: 7. The germline gives CDR1 GTSNPN, CDR2 SVGIG (reference sequence). The DNA of the CDR3 is TGTGCCTGGAGTCCACCGGGACAGGTACAGCCCCAGCATTTT. The encoded protein is CAWSPPGQVQPQHF.

The chain employs TRBV9 and TRBJ1-2; D remains unclear. The V end lost 0 bases, the J end lost 7 bases, and 16 bases lay between the germline ends. Germline V gives CDR1 SGDLS, CDR2 YYNGEE. The CDR3 length is 15 residues. CDR3 nucleotides: TGTGCCAGCAGCGTAGAAGTCAGAACGGCTTTTGGCTACACCTTC. It translates to CASSVEVRTAFGYTF.

The V gene is TRBV15, the J gene TRBJ1-5; D is unclear. From germline, CDR1 is LNHNV and CDR2 YYDKDF (reference sequence). The CDR3 consists of 14 residues. V was trimmed by 0 bases and J by 2 bases, leaving 5 bases between them. CDR3 coding DNA: TGTGCCACCAGCAGAGATAATGGCAATCAGCCCCAGCATTTT. It codes for CATSRDNGNQPQHF.

The chain is built from TRBV28 and TRBJ2-5; possibly TRBD1 for D (6 bases). The CDR3 runs to 14 residues. Deletions cut 5 bases from V and 5 bases from J, with 15 bases between. Germline V lookup: CDR1 MDHEN, CDR2 SYDVKM. This chain's CDR3 is CASSDVTGRETQYF. The CDR3 DNA is TGTGCCAGCAGTGACGTAACAGGGCGGGAGACCCAGTACTTC.

J is TRBJ1-1 and V is TRBV5-6, with TRBD1 matching 8 bases. Germline V gives CDR1 SGHDT, CDR2 YYEEEE. This CDR3 contains 15 residues. J lost 5 bases, V lost 6 bases, and 12 bases had no gene match. CDR3 sequence reads: CASTPGGRGRTEAFF. DNA of the CDR3: TGTGCCAGCACCCCAGGGGGCAGGGGGCGAACTGAAGCTTTCTTT.

J is TRBJ1-6 and V is TRBV4-3; no firm D call. This CDR3 is built from 13 residues. The germline V gene has CDR1 LGHNA and CDR2 YSLEER. Trimming removed 0 bases from V and 9 bases from J, with 6 bases in between. The CDR3 reads CASSQDRASPLHF. Here the CDR3 DNA reads TGCGCCAGCAGCCAAGATAGGGCTTCACCCCTCCACTTT.

The gene calls are TRBV4-2 and TRBJ2-7, with TRBD1 matching over 7 bases. V shed 8 bases, J shed 2 bases, and the junction held 9 bases outside the gene matches. Germline V gives CDR1 LGHNA, CDR2 YNFKEQ. The CDR3 contains 14 residues. CDR3 in DNA: TGTGCCAGCTCCGCCGGGACAGTTGCCTACGAGCAGTACTTC. Protein product: CASSAGTVAYEQYF.

This rearrangement joins TRBV7-2 to TRBJ2-2, with 7 bases fitting TRBD2. Germline V gene sequence: CDR1 SGHTA, CDR2 FQGNSA. Trimming cost V 5 bases and J 8 bases; bases outside gene matches: 11. This CDR3 region has 15 residues. The CDR3 loop reads CASSLVRAGVGELFF. The CDR3 coding sequence is TGTGCCAGCAGCCTAGTTAGGGCGGGAGTAGGGGAGCTGTTTTTT.

This clone has a single count. J is TRBJ1-2 and V is TRBV6-5, with TRBD1 matching 7 bases. The germline CDR1 and CDR2 sequences are MNHEY and SVGAGI. The CDR3 runs 14 residues. V trimming: 2 bases; J trimming: 7 bases; junction bases outside the gene matches: 7. The CDR3 DNA sequence: TGTGCCAGCAGTTACGAACGGTACAGGGGTGGCTACACCTTC. It yields the protein CASSYERYRGGYTF.

The chain has TRBV6-5 and TRBJ1-3; tentatively, D is TRBD1 (5 bases). This CDR3 has 14 residues. The V gene's germline CDR1 is MNHEY and CDR2 SVGAGI. The V end was cut by 5 bases, the J end by 4 bases, with 12 bases between. Written as DNA, the CDR3 is TGTGCCAGCAGTCGCCCGGGGGGGGGAAACACCATATATTTT. This codes for CASSRPGGGNTIYF.